A single sample is the source of the 21 T cell receptor beta chains below, sequenced in a study of human T cells and chemical hapten exposure. TCRdb recomputed calls from the RACE reads with MiXCR, one row per CDR3 protein. Of tens of thousands of distinct CDR3 sequences in the sample, 10% were seen once. Time point reported: patch test 1, 2 weeks after DPC sensitization. Stated treatment: therapeutic diphenylcyclopropenone sensitization with weekly scalp DPC. This sample comprised whole blood, obtained in connection with sensitization to the hapten diphenylcyclopropenone (DPC). These receptors were taken from a woman aged 50 to 65 with alopecia areata. Some clones in this sample may be carry-over from other donors' samples.

The sample holds many counts of this clonotype. The rearrangement uses TRBV29-1 and TRBJ2-2; TRBD2 aligns across 7 bases. This CDR3 has 13 amino acids. CDR1 is SQVTM, CDR2 ANQGSEA, per germline. V was pared by 7 bases and J by 6 bases, with 8 bases of the junction left unmatched. CDR3 coding DNA: TGCAGCGCCCGGGGCGGGAGCGCCGGGGAGCTGTTTTTT. Residues: CSARGGSAGELFF.

At least ten counts were recorded for this clonotype. The chain has TRBV11-2 and TRBJ2-1; 8 bases fit TRBD2. Losses at the gene ends were 4 bases for V and 6 bases for J; bases not matched to a gene: 8. The germline CDR1 and CDR2 sequences are SGHAT and FQNNGV. The CDR3 extends over 15 amino acids. The CDR3 here is CASSSPRTSPNEQFF. CDR3 in DNA: TGTGCCAGCAGCTCTCCTAGGACTAGCCCCAATGAGCAGTTCTTC.

This chain uses TRBV20-1 with TRBJ1-5; tentatively, D is TRBD1 (6 bases). V shed 0 bases and J shed 4 bases, with 13 bases lying between them. There are 15 residues in the CDR3. Germline values: CDR1 DFQATT, CDR2 SNEGSKA (reference sequence). As DNA, the CDR3 is TGCAGTGCTAGAGATAGCGGGGGGCTGAATCAGCCCCAGCATTTT. Translation gives CSARDSGGLNQPQHF.

This clonotype showed up many times. The CDR3 spells CASSLDNGGPNEQFF. The CDR3 DNA follows: TGTGCCAGCAGCTTAGACAACGGGGGCCCCAATGAGCAGTTCTTC. This chain uses TRBV11-2 with TRBJ2-1; TRBD1 or TRBD2 may be the D gene (6 bases each). Looked up from germline, CDR1 is SGHAT and CDR2 is FQNNGV. Between the trimmed V and J ends, which lost 0 bases and 6 bases, there was a span of 12 bases. This CDR3 region has 15 residues.

The rearrangement uses TRBV6-2 or TRBV6-3 and TRBJ2-1; 11 positions agree with TRBD2. CDR3 length: 17 amino acids. The germline CDR1 and CDR2 sequences are MNHEY and SVGEGT. J was trimmed by 4 bases and V by 6 bases; bases with no gene match: 11. CDR3 sequence: CASSRPSRLAGYNEQFF. The CDR3 DNA sequence: TGTGCCAGCAGCCGCCCCTCCCGACTAGCGGGGTACAATGAGCAGTTCTTC.

This clonotype was detected many times. This chain links TRBV28 with TRBJ2-7, with no clear D. CDR3 size: 11 residues. V was pared by 3 bases and J by 2 bases, with 2 bases between. Germline loops: CDR1 MDHEN, CDR2 SYDVKM. The CDR3 region is CASSLTYEQYF. The CDR3 nucleotides read TGTGCCAGCAGTTTGACCTACGAGCAGTACTTC.

This clonotype occurred many times. The chain couples TRBV5-6 to TRBJ2-7; D not resolved. Germline V gives CDR1 SGHDT, CDR2 YYEEEE. CDR3 length: 11 amino acids. Trimming shortened V by 6 bases and J by 3 bases, and 7 bases separated the two germline ends. CDR3 bases: TGTGCCAGCAAGAGCCTCTACGAGCAGTACTTC. Protein product: CASKSLYEQYF.

J is TRBJ1-5 and V is TRBV20-1; 7 bases are shared with TRBD1. Germline V gene lookup returns CDR1 DFQATT and CDR2 SNEGSKA (reference sequence). V shed 3 bases, J shed 7 bases, and the junction held 6 bases outside the gene matches. The CDR3 totals 13 residues. The chain's CDR3 is CSASTTGRQPQHF. The CDR3 nucleotides are TGCAGTGCTAGTACGACAGGGAGGCAGCCCCAGCATTTT.

This clonotype has a count of ten or more. The chain uses TRBV2 and TRBJ2-4; D may be TRBD1 (6 bases). Germline CDR1 and CDR2: SNHLY and FYNNEI. The CDR3 has 14 amino acids. Trimming shortened V by 6 bases and J by 6 bases, and 15 bases separated the two germline ends. The CDR3 DNA is TGTGCCAGCAGCCGACAGGCCCCGGGAAACATTCAGTACTTC. Its translation: CASSRQAPGNIQYF.

This chain uses TRBV5-1 with TRBJ1-5; D call uncertain. Germline loops: CDR1 SGHRS, CDR2 YFSETQ. CDR3 length: 13 amino acids. With 1 base removed from V and 6 bases from J, the gap between germline ends came to 8 bases. The CDR3 reads CASSLTDGQPQHF. The CDR3 nucleotides are TGCGCCAGCAGCTTGACGGACGGTCAGCCCCAGCATTTT.

This clonotype was counted ten times or more. This sequence joins TRBV29-1 and TRBJ2-3; no definite D call. V dropped 2 bases and J dropped 2 bases, with 2 bases sitting between them. The CDR3 sequence is 11 residues long. CDR1 and CDR2 from the germline V gene are SQVTM and ANQGSEA. The CDR3, as DNA: TGCAGCGTTGAATTCACAGATACGCAGTATTTT. Residues: CSVEFTDTQYF.

The V gene is TRBV20-1, the J gene TRBJ1-3; 9 bases align to TRBD1. The V segment lost 1 base and the J segment 4 bases; nucleotides outside the gene matches: 8. The CDR3 totals 16 residues. Germline CDR1 and CDR2: DFQATT and SNEGSKA (reference sequence). As DNA, the CDR3 is TGCAGTGCTAGAGCCTCCGACAGGGGGAAGGGAAACACCATATATTTT. As protein: CSARASDRGKGNTIYF.

The rearrangement joins TRBV6-5 to TRBJ2-2, with D perhaps matching TRBD1 (6 bases). The CDR3 spans 14 residues. Germline loops: CDR1 MNHEY, CDR2 SVGAGI. V was shortened by 6 bases and J by 1 base, with 9 bases between the two germline ends. The CDR3 DNA follows: TGTGCCAGCAGGGCACAGGGGAACACCGGGGAGCTGTTTTTT. It is translated as CASRAQGNTGELFF.

The rearrangement links TRBV29-1 to TRBJ2-4; D is ambiguous. This CDR3 contains 11 residues. Germline V gene data show CDR1 as SQVTM and CDR2 as ANQGSEA. The V gene lost 2 bases and the J gene lost 6 bases, with 5 bases spanning the gap. The CDR3 spells CSVETLNIQYF. The CDR3, as DNA: TGCAGCGTTGAAACTTTAAACATTCAGTACTTC.

This clonotype was counted a few times. V and J are TRBV6-5 and TRBJ2-1, with D tentatively TRBD1 (6 bases). Looked up from germline, CDR1 is MNHEY and CDR2 is SVGAGI. Trimming took 0 bases from V and 5 from J, leaving 8 bases between them. The CDR3 spans 14 residues. CDR3 residues: CASSYSYRDNEQFF. In nucleotides, the CDR3 is TGTGCCAGCAGTTACTCCTACAGGGACAATGAGCAGTTCTTC.

In this sample, this clonotype turned up a few times. In DNA form, the CDR3 reads TGCAGCGTTGAACCCGGCGGGGGAGGGAAGCAGTACTTC. Amino acids: CSVEPGGGGKQYF. This rearrangement joins TRBV29-1 to TRBJ2-7; 7 bases are shared with TRBD2. The V and J ends lost 2 bases and 8 bases, in that order; junction bases with no gene match: 9. CDR3 size: 13 residues. Germline V gives CDR1 SQVTM, CDR2 ANQGSEA.

This CDR3 reads CASSLGPGNTIYF. For the CDR3, the DNA is TGCGCCAGCAGCTTGGGGCCTGGAAACACCATATATTTT. The V gene is TRBV5-1, the J gene TRBJ1-3; D is unclear. CDR1 is SGHRS, CDR2 YFSETQ, per germline. The CDR3 totals 13 residues. Trimming removed 0 bases from V and 2 bases from J, with 3 bases in between. The complete variable domain, with remaining parts taken from reference TRBV5-1 and TRBJ1-3, reads KAGVTQTPRYLIKTRGQQVTLSCSPISGHRSVSWYQQTPGQGLQFLFEYFSETQRNKGNFPGRFSGRQFSNSRSEMNVSTLELGDSALYLCASSLGPGNTIYFGEGSWLTVV.

In its sample, this clonotype was seen a few times. The chain joins TRBV28 to TRBJ2-1; D gene unclear. The germline CDR1 and CDR2 sequences are MDHEN and SYDVKM. V lost 5 bases and J lost 10, with 9 bases in between. CDR3 size: 11 residues. CDR3 sequence reads: CASSRRMEQFF. CDR3 bases: TGTGCCAGCAGTCGGAGAATGGAGCAGTTCTTC.

This clonotype was seen a handful of times. The chain is built from TRBV15 and TRBJ1-1; D perhaps matches TRBD1 (5 bases). Germline CDR1 and CDR2: LNHNV and YYDKDF (reference sequence). The V gene lost 4 bases and the J gene lost 5 bases, with 11 bases spanning the gap. The CDR3 length is 13 residues. CDR3 sequence reads: CATSKLGGTEAFF. CDR3 nucleotide sequence: TGTGCCACCAGCAAGCTCGGGGGAACTGAAGCTTTCTTT.

There are a few counts of this clonotype. The J gene is TRBJ2-2, the V gene TRBV29-1; TRBD1 agrees at 10 bases. CDR3 length: 14 residues. Germline lookup yields CDR1 SQVTM and CDR2 ANQGSEA. V trimming: 7 bases; J trimming: 4 bases; junction bases outside the gene matches: 6. As DNA, the CDR3 is TGCAGCGCGACAGGGGGCGCGACCACCGGGGAGCTGTTTTTT. It codes for CSATGGATTGELFF.

In its sample, this clonotype was seen a few times. The rearrangement links TRBV7-8 to TRBJ2-3, with 9 bases lining up with TRBD2. V lost 0 bases, J lost 0 bases, and 10 bases stayed unmatched. CDR3 size: 19 residues. Looked up from germline, CDR1 is SGHVS and CDR2 is FQNEAQ. The CDR3 loop is CASSLAPRGLAGSTDTQYF. The CDR3 DNA is TGTGCCAGCAGCTTAGCCCCTCGTGGTCTAGCGGGGAGCACAGATACGCAGTATTTT.